A single sample is the source of the 2 T cell receptor beta chains below, sequenced in a study of blood T cell repertoires in COVID-19. Generated by immunoSEQ multiplex PCR, the TCRdb table keeps only in-frame clones and is missing some. The sample has about 69,000 clones, 82% seen once. Sequenced: peripheral blood. Every receptor here comes from a human donor in a cohort sampled during active COVID-19.

In this sample, this clone turned up once. V and J are TRBV18 and TRBJ1-3; the match to TRBD1 covers 10 bases. Germline V gene sequence: CDR1 KGHSH, CDR2 LQKENI. The CDR3 totals 15 residues. V dropped 5 bases and J dropped 3; count of bases not matched to a gene: 4. The CDR3 loop is CASSETGGSGNTIYF. In DNA form, the CDR3 reads TGTGCCAGCTCAGAGACAGGGGGCAGTGGAAACACCATATATTTT.

The J gene is TRBJ2-2, the V gene TRBV7-8, with 9 bases fitting TRBD2. The CDR3 contains 15 residues. Germline V gene data show CDR1 as SGHVS and CDR2 as FQNEAQ. The V and J ends lost 5 bases and 4 bases, in that order; junction bases with no gene match: 5. The CDR3 DNA reads as TGTGCCAGCAGCCCACTAGCGGGCGGCACCGGGGAGCTGTTTTTT. Protein: CASSPLAGGTGELFF.